The subject of this entry is one T cell receptor (beta chain). Its binding antigen is unknown. No per-base quality is available; no much larger clone lies one base away. These data originate in a study of siplizumab effects on memory and regulatory T cells (dated 2019 in TCRdb). About the investigation overall: The study examined how the anti-CD2 antibody siplizumab affects alloreactive T-cell subsets in allogeneic mixed lymphocyte reactions built from human PBMCs. Beyond this particular receptor, the publication reports: A naive or memory phenotype could not be assigned to roughly 75-95% of proliferating CD4+ or CD8+ clones. No functional confirmation was obtained for the suppressive function of proliferating Tregs from siplizumab cultures. Because sequences at frequencies below about 10^-5 were poorly captured, only a minor fraction of alloreactive clones could be mapped back to unstimulated subsets. Unstimulated naive T cells appeared more diverse than memory T cells, and naive cells seemed to contribute substantially to the alloresponse. Siplizumab significantly lowered the cumulative frequency of alloreactive sequences that could be traced to unstimulated CD4+ memory T cells. In reactions with siplizumab, an average of approximately 70% of mappable alloreactive CD4+ clones were Treg-derived, compared with 26.9% in control reactions.

The CDR3 starts with the cysteine, ends with the phenylalanine, and has 16 residues. Left in the record is the CDR3 DNA by itself, 48 bases read in frame from the first base. According to the germline V gene (reference sequence), CDR1 reads SGHNT and CDR2 reads YYREEE. Clipping removes 3 bases from V and 5 bases from J, with 11 as the unmatched junction base count. Library preparation employed the immunoSEQ multiplex PCR assay. About 10^5 TCR templates per sample were assayed by the deep sequencing platform. Genomic DNA extracted from sorted T cells was used for TCRbeta CDR3 sequencing. In the source study's methods: Clonal analysis of TCRbeta CDR3 data was done in the R programming language. Unstimulated samples were compared with post-reaction CFSE-low samples to define alloreactive CD4+ and CD8+ clones. By matching sequences to the repertoires of sorted unstimulated Treg and non-Treg cells, each alloreactive CD4+ clone was assigned a regulatory or non-regulatory origin. TCRdb mirrors the immuneACCESS table, restricted to in-frame sequences. Some clones are absent from its copies; in checked studies, under half trace to an unresolved V gene, and the reason for the others is unknown. The V and J calls and the clone size are those of that table, but D and trimming were determined from the DNA. The sample yields some 75,000 clones; 93% were counted once. The ten most abundant clones make up roughly 4.7% of the sample.

Sorted unstimulated T cells and proliferating T cells recovered from mixed lymphocyte reactions were subjected to TCRbeta CDR3 sequencing. Fresh whole blood from approximately ten HLA-typed healthy donors was used to isolate PBMCs. The chain joins TRBV5-4 to TRBJ2-4; a stretch of 7 junction bases matches TRBD1. This clonotype originated in a human donor in good health. Input material: CD8+ T cells sorted from blood. The DNA is TGTGCCAGCAGCTCCGACAGGGCCTATCCTCAAAACATTCAGTACTTC. The encoded protein is CASSSDRAYPQNIQYF.